Presented here are 20 T cell receptor beta chains from one specimen sequenced in a study of blood T cell repertoires in COVID-19 (TCRdb year 2020). The library was prepared using the immunoSEQ multiplex PCR assay. TCRdb obtained this table from immuneACCESS and retained in-frame rearrangements with V and J assigned. These tables miss some clones; where compared with another copy, unresolved V genes account for less than half of the shortfall, and the remainder is unexplained. This sample has approximately 360,000 clones in its table, and more than 75% of those were observed once. The ten top clones hold approximately 1% of the sample. Sequencing was carried out using PBMCs or T cells enriched from blood (not recorded which). These receptors came from a woman in her 30s with acute COVID-19.

J is TRBJ1-1 and V is TRBV12-3 or TRBV12-4; weak D call: TRBD1 (5 bases). This CDR3 is 12 amino acids long. The V end lost 3 bases, the J end lost 10 bases, and 12 bases lay between the germline ends. CDR3 DNA sequence: TGTGCCAGCAGTTTTCGGCAGGGCCCAGCTTTCTTT. It specifies CASSFRQGPAFF.

The genes are TRBV7-8 and TRBJ1-1; weak D call: TRBD1 (6 bases). Deletions cut 4 bases from V and 3 bases from J, with 12 bases between. Germline V CDR1 and CDR2: SGHVS, FQNEAQ. CDR3 length: 14 amino acids. The CDR3 loop reads CASSSTGRYTEAFF. CDR3 sequence (DNA): TGTGCCAGCAGCTCTACAGGGAGATACACTGAAGCTTTCTTT.

V gene TRBV5-1 combines with J gene TRBJ1-1; 7 bases align to TRBD1. The CDR3 is made up of 13 amino acids. Germline V lookup: CDR1 SGHRS, CDR2 YFSETQ. J gave up 4 bases and V 7 bases, and 7 bases lay outside the gene matches. CDR3 in DNA: TGCGCCAGCGCGTCAGGGGGAAGCACTGAAGCTTTCTTT. Its protein is CASASGGSTEAFF.

The chain couples TRBV9 to TRBJ1-1; 7 bases are shared with TRBD1. The germline CDR1 and CDR2 sequences are SGDLS and YYNGEE. The CDR3 length is 13 residues. The J segment lost 7 bases and the V segment lost 4 bases, leaving 7 bases of the junction unmatched. The CDR3 nucleotides read TGTGCCAGCAGCCCACAGGGGTCCGGTGAAGCTTTCTTT. It is translated as CASSPQGSGEAFF.

This rearrangement joins TRBV2 to TRBJ1-6, with TRBD1 identical over 8 bases. CDR1 is SNHLY and CDR2 is FYNNEI in the germline V gene. V gave up 2 bases and J gave up 8 bases; unmatched junction bases: 5. CDR3 size: 15 residues. CDR3 protein: CASSERQGAYSPLHF. DNA of the CDR3: TGTGCCAGCAGTGAACGGCAGGGGGCATATTCACCCCTCCACTTT. Complete variable domain (other parts from reference TRBV2 and TRBJ1-6): EPEVTQTPSHQVTQMGQEVILRCVPISNHLYFYWYRQILGQKVEFLVSFYNNEISEKSEIFDDQFSVERPDGSNFTLKIRSTKLEDSAMYFCASSERQGAYSPLHFGNGTRLTVT.

This chain links TRBV7-2 with TRBJ1-2; D perhaps matches TRBD1 (5 bases). The CDR3 runs 14 residues. V was clipped by 5 bases and J by 1 base, with 11 bases between them. CDR1 SGHTA and CDR2 FQGNSA come from the germline V gene. The CDR3 protein is CASSVPRDNYGYTF. CDR3 in DNA: TGTGCCAGCAGCGTGCCCAGGGATAACTATGGCTACACCTTC.

This chain joins TRBV7-7 and TRBJ2-7, with TRBD1 identical over 8 bases. V lost 5 bases, J lost 4 bases, and 10 bases stayed unmatched. In germline, CDR1 is SSHAT, CDR2 FNYEAQ (reference sequence). The CDR3 runs 15 residues. CDR3 residues: CASSQAPGDRYEQYF. DNA of the CDR3: TGTGCCAGCAGCCAAGCTCCAGGGGACAGGTACGAGCAGTACTTC.

This chain links TRBV24-1 with TRBJ2-3, with 8 positions matching TRBD1. Trimming cost V 9 bases and J 0 bases; bases outside gene matches: 1. The CDR3 spans 13 residues. The V gene's germline CDR1 is KGHDR and CDR2 SFDVKD. This chain's CDR3 is CATRTGSTDTQYF. CDR3 bases: TGTGCCACCCGGACAGGGAGCACAGATACGCAGTATTTT.

The chain couples TRBV7-2 to TRBJ2-7; 9 nucleotides match TRBD2. The CDR3 loop spans 18 amino acids. The germline V gene encodes CDR1 SGHTA and CDR2 FQGNSA. J was trimmed by 3 bases and V by 2 bases; bases with no gene match: 14. CDR3 residues: CASSLTGRRGGPGYEQYF. Written as DNA, the CDR3 is TGTGCCAGCAGCTTAACCGGGCGGCGGGGGGGGCCAGGCTACGAGCAGTACTTC.

With regard to this clone: Other DNA sequences from this sample encode an identical CDR3 as well. V is TRBV30 and J is TRBJ1-1; 7 bases agree with TRBD1. J lost 1 base, V lost 5 bases, and 1 base had no gene match. The CDR3 sequence is 12 residues long. Germline-derived CDR1 and CDR2 are GTSNPN and SVGIG (reference sequence). This CDR3 reads CAWGDRNTEAFF. Written as DNA, the CDR3 is TGTGCCTGGGGGGACAGGAACACTGAAGCTTTCTTT.

The chain is built from TRBV12-5 and TRBJ2-3; the D gene is possibly TRBD2 (6 bases). The CDR3 totals 16 residues. Between the trimmed V and J ends, which lost 2 bases and 2 bases, there was a span of 14 bases. Germline values: CDR1 LGHNT, CDR2 FRNRAP. CDR3 region: CASGLSSGTLTDTQYF. The DNA for the CDR3 is TGTGCTAGTGGTTTGAGTAGCGGAACTCTCACAGATACGCAGTATTTT.

The chain couples TRBV5-1 to TRBJ2-7; TRBD2 matches 16 bases. The CDR3 consists of 13 residues. V trimming: 3 bases; J trimming: 12 bases; junction bases outside the gene matches: 3. The germline V gene has CDR1 SGHRS and CDR2 YFSETQ. For the CDR3, the DNA is TGCGCCAGCAGCTCGGGACTAGCGGGGGGGAGGTACTTC. Residues: CASSSGLAGGRYF.

With respect to this clone: The sample carries other DNA sequences with the same CDR3. The CDR3 DNA reads TGTGCCAGCTCACCCCAGGGGGGCGATGGCTACACCTTC. This encodes CASSPQGGDGYTF. This sequence joins TRBV18 and TRBJ1-2; 7 positions match TRBD1. The V and J ends lost 3 bases and 6 bases, in that order; junction bases with no gene match: 4. The CDR3 has 13 amino acids. In germline, CDR1 is KGHSH, CDR2 LQKENI.

The chain uses TRBV12-3 or TRBV12-4 and TRBJ2-7; a weak D match, TRBD2 (6 bases). V lost 6 bases to trimming and J lost 5 bases, with 14 bases between them. The CDR3 has 13 amino acids. CDR3 DNA: TGTGCCAGCAGCCAAGGAGGGATTGACGAGCAGTACTTC. Translated: CASSQGGIDEQYF.

The chain carries TRBV7-2 and TRBJ1-4; maybe TRBD1 (6 bases). This CDR3 has 15 residues. The germline CDR1 and CDR2 sequences are SGHTA and FQGNSA. V gave up 5 bases and J gave up 3 bases, with 13 bases separating them. DNA of the CDR3: TGTGCCAGCAGCCTACAGGGATCACCTAATGAAAAACTGTTTTTT. This gives the protein CASSLQGSPNEKLFF. The full variable domain, rest sourced from reference TRBV7-2 and TRBJ1-4, is GAGVSQSPSNKVTEKGKDVELRCDPISGHTALYWYRQSLGQGLEFLIYFQGNSAPDKSGLPSDRFSAERTGGSVSTLTIQRTQQEDSAVYLCASSLQGSPNEKLFFGSGTQLSVL.

The genes are TRBV11-2 and TRBJ1-1; TRBD1 is a possible D gene (5 bases). The CDR3 contains 14 residues. Germline V gene lookup returns CDR1 SGHAT and CDR2 FQNNGV. With 0 bases removed from V and 6 bases from J, the gap between germline ends came to 11 bases. CDR3 protein: CASSLEWTPPEAFF. CDR3 in DNA: TGTGCCAGCAGCTTAGAGTGGACACCTCCTGAAGCTTTCTTT.

V gene TRBV7-2 combines with J gene TRBJ2-1; 8 bases agree with TRBD2. This CDR3 is built from 16 residues. The germline V gene encodes CDR1 SGHTA and CDR2 FQGNSA. V lost 2 bases and J lost 9; bases outside the gene matches: 12. This chain's CDR3 is CASSLLPGGSGVEQFF. CDR3 DNA: TGTGCCAGCAGCTTATTACCCGGTGGTAGCGGGGTTGAGCAGTTCTTC.

This clone was seen only a few times. Written as DNA, the CDR3 is TGCGCCAGCAGCTTGGGAACAGGGGTCTCTGGAAACACCATATATTTT. It encodes CASSLGTGVSGNTIYF. The chain is built from TRBV5-1 and TRBJ1-3; TRBD1 aligns across 7 bases. The junction had 3 bases not matched to a gene; V was cut back by 0 bases and J by 0 bases. The length of the CDR3 is 16 residues. Per the germline V gene, CDR1 is SGHRS and CDR2 is YFSETQ.

The chain is built from TRBV21-1 and TRBJ2-4; the table's D call, TRBD2, was not checked against the DNA. TRBV21-1 is a documented pseudogene. The CDR3 sequence is 16 residues long. CDR3 in amino acids: CASSLRTVLAKNIQYF. CDR3 nucleotides: TGTGCCAGCAGCTTGAGAACGGTCTTAGCCAAAAACATTCAGTACTTC.

The chain recombines TRBV5-4 with TRBJ2-3, with TRBD1 matching over 7 bases. In germline, CDR1 is SGHNT, CDR2 YYREEE (reference sequence). The CDR3 is 16 amino acids. With 4 bases clipped from V and 1 base from J, the junction kept 9 bases outside the gene matches. CDR3 residues: CASSREGGARTDTQYF. CDR3 in DNA: TGTGCCAGCAGCAGAGAAGGGGGCGCCCGCACAGATACGCAGTATTTT.